The 12 T cell receptor beta chains below all came from one sample that was sequenced in a study of blood T cell repertoires in COVID-19. Some clones are missing from TCRdb's copy, which holds only in-frame ones; the method was immunoSEQ multiplex PCR. The sample holds 250,000 to 350,000 clones, around 87% seen once. Sequenced sample: peripheral blood. The receptors stem from a woman in her forties or fifties who had recovered from COVID-19.

The genes are TRBV28 and TRBJ1-2; the D gene is possibly TRBD1 (5 bases). CDR3 size: 11 residues. The ends were cut back, 8 bases at V and 2 bases at J, with 6 bases in the middle. Germline assignment: CDR1 MDHEN and CDR2 SYDVKM. CDR3 in DNA: TGTGCCAGCGGGGGGAACTATGGCTACACCTTC. Translated, it gives CASGGNYGYTF.

This chain links TRBV2 with TRBJ2-5; maybe TRBD2 (6 bases). Germline V gene data show CDR1 as SNHLY and CDR2 as FYNNEI. Trimming took off 5 bases at V and 5 bases at J, with 9 bases between the two ends. The CDR3 has 12 residues. This CDR3 is CASSWGEETQYF. The CDR3 nucleotides are TGTGCCAGCAGTTGGGGGGAGGAGACCCAGTACTTC.

The V gene is TRBV10-3, the J gene TRBJ2-6; D gene unclear. The V and J ends lost 0 bases and 0 bases respectively, with 6 bases between them. CDR1 and CDR2 (germline): ENHRY, SYGVKD. The CDR3 has 16 amino acids. The chain's CDR3 is CAISESRASGANVLTF. CDR3 bases: TGTGCCATCAGTGAGTCGAGAGCCTCTGGGGCCAACGTCCTGACTTTC.

This rearrangement joins TRBV28 to TRBJ1-2; the D is unclear. V lost 5 bases and J 12 bases, leaving 16 bases between the germline ends. Per the germline V gene, CDR1 is MDHEN and CDR2 is SYDVKM. This CDR3 is 12 amino acids long. The CDR3 sequence is CASSGRGSENTF. DNA of the CDR3: TGTGCCAGCAGTGGTCGGGGTTCTGAGAACACCTTC.

This clone came up once. The V and J genes are TRBV4-1 and TRBJ2-3, with no clear D. The V and J ends lost 1 base and 5 bases respectively, with 13 bases between them. The CDR3 runs to 15 residues. Germline-derived CDR1 and CDR2 are MGHRA and YSYEKL. Here the CDR3 reads CASSQVATRGDTQYF. CDR3 nucleotide sequence: TGCGCCAGCAGCCAAGTTGCCACAAGAGGAGATACGCAGTATTTT.

This clone was seen just once. The chain recombines TRBV4-2 with TRBJ2-1; 7 bases are a match to TRBD2. The CDR3 has 14 residues. The trim removed 0 bases at V and 11 bases at J, leaving 7 bases unmatched. Germline-derived CDR1 and CDR2 are LGHNA and YNFKEQ. The CDR3 DNA reads TGTGCCAGCAGCCAAGAGGCGGCGGGAGTTAAGCAGTTCTTC. Translation: CASSQEAAGVKQFF.

This clone was observed a handful of times. The J gene is TRBJ1-1, the V gene TRBV12-3 or TRBV12-4; D possibly corresponds to TRBD1 (5 bases). Trimming pared 0 bases from V and 6 bases from J, leaving 5 bases between. There are 12 residues in the CDR3. This CDR3 is CASSLAGAEAFF. The CDR3 DNA reads as TGTGCCAGCAGTTTAGCAGGGGCTGAAGCTTTCTTT.

The rearrangement links TRBV20-1 to TRBJ2-3; D is unresolved. Trimming removed 6 bases from V and 6 bases from J, with 7 bases in between. Germline-derived CDR1 and CDR2 are DFQATT and SNEGSKA (reference sequence). The length of the CDR3 is 10 residues. The DNA of the CDR3 is TGCAGTGCCGCGCGGGATACGCAGTATTTT. This encodes CSAARDTQYF.

The chain couples TRBV28 to TRBJ2-6; 8 nucleotides match TRBD1. CDR3 length equals 17 residues. Germline lookup yields CDR1 MDHEN and CDR2 SYDVKM. V lost 5 bases to trimming and J lost 4 bases; unmatched junction nucleotides: 10. CDR3 bases: TGTGCCAGCAGTCCCCCGGGACAGGTGGCCGGGGCCAACGTCCTGACTTTC. Protein product: CASSPPGQVAGANVLTF.

The chain uses TRBV5-8 and TRBJ2-3; a possible D gene is TRBD1 (6 bases). Per the germline V gene, CDR1 is SGHTS and CDR2 is YDEGEE. This CDR3 comprises 13 residues. V was clipped by 0 bases and J by 10 bases, with 12 bases between them. The CDR3 spells CASSLVGQRAQYF. In DNA, the CDR3 is TGTGCCAGCAGCTTGGTTGGACAGAGGGCGCAGTATTTT. Full variable domain (outside the CDR3, taken from reference TRBV5-8 and TRBJ2-3): EAGVTQSPTHLIKTRGQQATLRCSPISGHTSVYWYQQALGLGLQFLLWYDEGEERNRGNFPPRFSGRQFPNYSSELNVNALELEDSALYLCASSLVGQRAQYFGPGTRLTVL.

The CDR3 sequence: CASSRRTSGRGNEQFF. The CDR3 DNA reads TGTGCCAGCAGCCGACGGACTAGCGGGAGGGGGAATGAGCAGTTCTTC. This chain links TRBV3-1 (or the pseudogene TRBV3-2) with TRBJ2-1; TRBD2 aligns across 15 bases. CDR3 length: 16 residues. Germline V gene sequence: CDR1 LGHDT, CDR2 YNNKEL (reference sequence). After removal of 4 bases from V and 7 bases from J, the junction contained 5 bases not matched to a gene.

The rearrangement uses TRBV16 and TRBJ1-5; 8 bases line up with TRBD1. V trimming: 4 bases; J trimming: 2 bases; junction bases outside the gene matches: 1. Germline V gives CDR1 KGHSY, CDR2 FQNENV. This CDR3 has 14 amino acids. Here the CDR3 DNA reads TGTGCCAGCAGCCGGGGACAGGGCAATCAGCCCCAGCATTTT. It specifies CASSRGQGNQPQHF.